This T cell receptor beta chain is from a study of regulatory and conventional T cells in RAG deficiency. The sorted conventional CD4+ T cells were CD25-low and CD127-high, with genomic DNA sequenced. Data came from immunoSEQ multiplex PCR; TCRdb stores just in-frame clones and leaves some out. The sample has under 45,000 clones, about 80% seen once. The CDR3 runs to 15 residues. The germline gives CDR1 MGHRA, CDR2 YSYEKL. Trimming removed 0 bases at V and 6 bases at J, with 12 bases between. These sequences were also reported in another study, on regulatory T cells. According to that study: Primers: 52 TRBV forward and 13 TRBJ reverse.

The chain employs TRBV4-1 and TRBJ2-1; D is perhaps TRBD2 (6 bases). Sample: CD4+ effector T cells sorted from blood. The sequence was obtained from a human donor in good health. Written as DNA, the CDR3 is TGCGCCAGCAGCCAAGATCCCCGGGGGTTCAATGAGCAGTTCTTC. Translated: CASSQDPRGFNEQFF.